This TCR beta chain stems from a study of cytomegalovirus exposure and HLA in healthy donors. Study context: Caucasian-associated ancestry cluster membership applied to under 85% of 300 to 450 genotyped donors. Study-level findings and limits: Indistinguishability led to the exclusion of some V segments, TRBV6-2 and TRBV6-3 included. TCR beta chain V- and J-gene trimming was linked, in a later analysis, to a missense variant in DCLRE1C.

As concerns this clone: Its target is unknown.

A multiplex PCR was run with 60 Vbeta primers and 13 Jbeta primers. This table comes from immunoSEQ multiplex PCR, and its TCRdb copy is limited to in-frame clones, with some not included. The sample lists about 170,000 clones; around four fifths were seen once. CDR3 length: 15 amino acids. The V end lost 0 bases, the J end lost 3 bases, and 10 bases lay between the germline ends. CDR1 SGHKS and CDR2 YYEKEE come from the germline V gene (reference sequence). This sequence joins TRBV5-5 and TRBJ2-1, with D perhaps matching TRBD1 (6 bases). The TCR comes from a boy aged 2 to 9 in good health and CMV-seronegative. Sequenced input: PBMCs. The CDR3: CASSLVGAIYNEQFF. The CDR3 bases are TGTGCCAGCAGCTTGGTGGGGGCCATCTACAATGAGCAGTTCTTC.